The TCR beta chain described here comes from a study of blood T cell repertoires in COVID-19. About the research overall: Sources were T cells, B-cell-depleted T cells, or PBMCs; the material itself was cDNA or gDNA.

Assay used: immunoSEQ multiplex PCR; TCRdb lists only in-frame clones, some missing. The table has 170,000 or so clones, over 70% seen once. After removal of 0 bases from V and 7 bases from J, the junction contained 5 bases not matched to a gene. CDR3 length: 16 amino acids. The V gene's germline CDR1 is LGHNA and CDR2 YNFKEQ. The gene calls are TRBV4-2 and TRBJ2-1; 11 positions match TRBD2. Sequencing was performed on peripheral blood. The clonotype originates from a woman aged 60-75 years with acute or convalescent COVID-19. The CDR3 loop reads CASSQDSGGAGNEQFF. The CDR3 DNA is TGTGCCAGCAGCCAAGATAGCGGGGGGGCCGGGAATGAGCAGTTCTTC.